The next 32 T cell receptor beta chains were all read from a single sample in a study of beta chain features in type 1 diabetes. The study's findings and limits: In every one of the four CD4+ subsets, TCRB CDR3s were moderately but significantly shorter in Type 1 diabetes patients.

Investigators reverse transcribed all isolated RNA, so they sequenced expressed TCRB transcripts. Assay: immunoSEQ multiplex PCR; the TCRdb copy retains only in-frame clones and omits some. The sample consists of 200,000 to 300,000 clones, roughly 20% of them appearing once. These receptors are not linked to any known antigen. The material sequenced was naive CD4+ T cells from blood. Receptors were obtained from a woman in her 40s with type 1 diabetes.

This clone was recorded a few times. The chain carries TRBV29-1 and TRBJ1-1, with 7 positions matching TRBD1. V lost 4 bases and J lost 4; bases outside the gene matches: 9. The CDR3 runs to 14 residues. Germline CDR1 is SQVTM and CDR2 is ANQGSEA. In nucleotides, the CDR3 is TGCAGCGTTGTGACAGGGCGTCCGGGCACTGAAGCTTTCTTT. Translating it yields CSVVTGRPGTEAFF.

In this sample, this clone turned up a few times. The V and J genes are TRBV9 and TRBJ2-1, with D hard to call. V lost 4 bases and J 15 bases, leaving 14 bases between the germline ends. CDR1 and CDR2 (germline): SGDLS, YYNGEE. This CDR3 has 11 amino acids. In DNA, the CDR3 is TGTGCCAGCAGCAATGGCGGTCTCCGGTTCTTC. Translated: CASSNGGLRFF.

This clone has only a few counts. V gene TRBV9 combines with J gene TRBJ2-2; D remains ambiguous. The ends were cut back, 3 bases at V and 6 bases at J, with 6 bases in the middle. The CDR3 runs 12 residues. Germline CDR1 is SGDLS and CDR2 is YYNGEE. The CDR3 protein is CASSDSPGELFF. As DNA, the CDR3 is TGTGCCAGCAGCGACTCTCCCGGGGAGCTGTTTTTT.

A few counts support this clone. The CDR3 region has the DNA TGTGCCAGCAGTCCAACTAGCGGGAGGTACGAGCAGTACTTC. Residues: CASSPTSGRYEQYF. The V call is TRBV28, the J call TRBJ2-7, with TRBD2 matching over 12 bases. V lost 5 bases to trimming and J lost 4 bases; unmatched junction nucleotides: 3. The germline CDR1 and CDR2 sequences are MDHEN and SYDVKM. This CDR3 spans 14 amino acids.

This clone was recorded a few times. The rearrangement uses TRBV28 and TRBJ1-2, with TRBD1 as a possible D gene (5 bases). Trimming shortened V by 4 bases and J by 4 bases, and 13 bases separated the two germline ends. The CDR3 runs to 14 residues. Germline values: CDR1 MDHEN, CDR2 SYDVKM. In nucleotides, the CDR3 is TGTGCCAGCAGTTACTCGGGGGGGACCTATGGCTACACCTTC. This codes for CASSYSGGTYGYTF.

The chain couples TRBV5-1 to TRBJ1-1; TRBD1 agrees at 7 bases. Trimming took 2 bases from V and 5 from J; bases not matched to a gene: 6. The germline gives CDR1 SGHRS, CDR2 YFSETQ. This CDR3 has 14 residues. CDR3 sequence reads: CASSFDRVRTEAFF. The CDR3 bases are TGCGCCAGCAGCTTCGACAGGGTTCGAACTGAAGCTTTCTTT. Supplemented by reference TRBV5-1 and TRBJ1-1, the full variable domain reads KAGVTQTPRYLIKTRGQQVTLSCSPISGHRSVSWYQQTPGQGLQFLFEYFSETQRNKGNFPGRFSGRQFSNSRSEMNVSTLELGDSALYLCASSFDRVRTEAFFGQGTRLTVV.

The rearrangement joins TRBV11-2 to TRBJ2-1; the D is unclear. The CDR3 sequence is 11 residues long. The germline V gene has CDR1 SGHAT and CDR2 FQNNGV. V was shortened by 4 bases and J by 8 bases, with 6 bases between the two germline ends. The CDR3 region is CASSSEDEQFF. Written as DNA, the CDR3 is TGTGCCAGCAGCTCCGAGGATGAGCAGTTCTTC.

The CDR3 region is CASNLKGREQYF. The CDR3 DNA follows: TGTGCCAGCAATCTAAAGGGGCGCGAGCAGTACTTC. The chain employs TRBV28 and TRBJ2-7, with D tentatively TRBD1 (5 bases). Germline lookup yields CDR1 MDHEN and CDR2 SYDVKM. The CDR3 length is 12 residues. Trimming removed 7 bases from V and 6 bases from J, with 13 bases in between.

There are a few counts of this clone. The chain joins TRBV5-6 to TRBJ2-7; the D is unclear. Trimming removed 0 bases at V and 6 bases at J, with 13 bases between. The CDR3 length is 14 residues. CDR1 is SGHDT and CDR2 is YYEEEE in the germline V gene. CDR3: CASSLASDSPEQYF. The CDR3 bases are TGTGCCAGCAGCTTGGCCTCAGATTCCCCCGAGCAGTACTTC.

This clone was seen only a few times. The rearrangement links TRBV10-3 to TRBJ1-1; D may be TRBD1 (6 bases). With 0 bases removed from V and 2 bases from J, the gap between germline ends came to 13 bases. Germline V lookup: CDR1 ENHRY, CDR2 SYGVKD. The CDR3 has 16 residues. In nucleotides, the CDR3 is TGTGCCATCAGTGAGTCTCAGGGGCTTGCCAACACTGAAGCTTTCTTT. It yields the protein CAISESQGLANTEAFF.

This clone was recorded a few times. The chain recombines TRBV7-2 with TRBJ1-4; 8 nucleotides match TRBD1. J was trimmed by 7 bases and V by 5 bases; bases with no gene match: 9. The CDR3 extends over 15 amino acids. CDR1 SGHTA and CDR2 FQGNSA come from the germline V gene. CDR3 nucleotide sequence: TGTGCCAGCAGCATGGACAGGGCCGGTGGTGAAAAACTGTTTTTT. The encoded protein is CASSMDRAGGEKLFF.

This clone has a handful of counts. This sequence joins TRBV29-1 and TRBJ1-2, with D maybe TRBD1 (5 bases). Trimming removed 6 bases from V and 4 bases from J, with 12 bases in between. Germline assignment: CDR1 SQVTM and CDR2 ANQGSEA. This CDR3 spans 12 amino acids. CDR3 amino acids: CSVLGGTYGYTF. The CDR3 DNA sequence: TGCAGCGTGCTCGGGGGGACCTATGGCTACACCTTC.

The chain carries TRBV9 and TRBJ1-1; D not resolved. V was trimmed by 2 bases and J by 1 base, leaving 12 bases between them. CDR3 length equals 15 residues. The germline CDR1 and CDR2 sequences are SGDLS and YYNGEE. This CDR3 reads CASSVLITSNTEAFF. CDR3 DNA: TGTGCCAGCAGCGTCCTGATTACATCGAACACTGAAGCTTTCTTT.

This clone showed up just a few times. This chain joins TRBV29-1 and TRBJ2-3, with unresolved D. V dropped 2 bases and J dropped 9 bases, with 15 bases sitting between them. Looked up from germline, CDR1 is SQVTM and CDR2 is ANQGSEA. This CDR3 is 13 amino acids long. CDR3 in DNA: TGCAGCGTTGAACCCACCATATTGGCAACGCAGTATTTT. It specifies CSVEPTILATQYF.

This sequence joins TRBV15 and TRBJ1-5; 8 positions match TRBD1. The germline CDR1 and CDR2 sequences are LNHNV and YYDKDF (reference sequence). Trimming at V came to 3 bases and at J to 1 base, leaving 11 bases not matched to a gene. The CDR3 covers 18 residues. CDR3 residues: CATSRRPGGSLSNQPQHF. CDR3 nucleotide sequence: TGTGCCACCAGCAGGAGGCCAGGGGGCTCCCTGAGCAATCAGCCCCAGCATTTT.

This clone occurred a few times. The chain recombines TRBV9 with TRBJ1-4, with TRBD1 identical over 9 bases. Germline assignment: CDR1 SGDLS and CDR2 YYNGEE. The CDR3 is 14 amino acids. V lost 4 bases, J lost 7 bases, and 5 bases stayed unmatched. CDR3 in amino acids: CASSQTGGGEKLFF. The DNA for the CDR3 is TGTGCCAGCAGCCAGACAGGGGGAGGTGAAAAACTGTTTTTT. The whole variable domain, remainder taken from reference TRBV9 and TRBJ1-4, is DSGVTQTPKHLITATGQRVTLRCSPRSGDLSVYWYQQSLDQGLQFLIQYYNGEERAKGNILERFSAQQFPDLHSELNLSSLELGDSALYFCASSQTGGGEKLFFGSGTQLSVL.

This clone was counted between two and nine times. The chain employs TRBV29-1 and TRBJ2-7; D is unclear. V lost 4 bases, J lost 2 bases, and 9 bases lay in between. Looked up from germline, CDR1 is SQVTM and CDR2 is ANQGSEA. This CDR3 spans 12 amino acids. Here the CDR3 reads CSVAAETYEQYF. CDR3 in DNA: TGCAGCGTTGCTGCGGAGACCTACGAGCAGTACTTC.

The V gene is TRBV4-3, the J gene TRBJ2-7; a weak D match, TRBD2 (6 bases). Trimming stripped 1 base from V and 3 bases from J, with 10 bases between. The CDR3 has 14 residues. Germline V lookup: CDR1 LGHNA, CDR2 YSLEER. In nucleotides, the CDR3 is TGCGCCAGCAGCCAAGGTGGAGCGGGCTACGAGCAGTACTTC. Translated, it gives CASSQGGAGYEQYF.

The chain uses TRBV4-3 and TRBJ2-7; D uncertain. Germline values: CDR1 LGHNA, CDR2 YSLEER. The CDR3 sequence is 15 residues long. The V end lost 0 bases, the J end lost 0 bases, and 9 bases lay between the germline ends. The CDR3, as DNA: TGCGCCAGCAGCCAAGAGTCCGACACCTCCTACGAGCAGTACTTC. Protein sequence: CASSQESDTSYEQYF.

This clone showed up just a few times. The chain joins TRBV6-5 to TRBJ2-7; D is possibly TRBD2 (6 bases). V lost 5 bases, J lost 6 bases, and 17 bases lay in between. From germline, CDR1 is MNHEY and CDR2 SVGAGI. The CDR3 is made up of 14 amino acids. DNA of the CDR3: TGTGCCAGCAGTCTCGGGAGCGGGCCATCCGAGCAGTACTTC. Residues: CASSLGSGPSEQYF.

A remark on this clone: This specimen includes other DNA sequences encoding the same CDR3. V usage is TRBV7-2 and J usage is TRBJ2-3; TRBD2 might be the D (5 bases). The CDR3 is made up of 15 amino acids. Deletions cut 1 base from V and 1 base from J, with 9 bases between. Germline CDR1 and CDR2: SGHTA and FQGNSA. The CDR3 bases are TGTGCCAGCAGCTTAGACCGGGGAGGCACAGATACGCAGTATTTT. It encodes CASSLDRGGTDTQYF.

The chain links TRBV19 to TRBJ2-7; 8 bases map to TRBD1. Germline V gene lookup returns CDR1 LNHDA and CDR2 SQIVND (reference sequence). The CDR3 runs to 12 residues. The trim removed 7 bases at V and 2 bases at J, leaving 1 base unmatched. The CDR3 protein is CASTDRAYEQYF. CDR3 sequence (DNA): TGTGCCAGTACGGACAGGGCCTACGAGCAGTACTTC.

The chain combines TRBV2 with TRBJ1-2; D not resolved. The CDR3 length is 11 residues. Germline lookup yields CDR1 SNHLY and CDR2 FYNNEI. The V end was cut by 3 bases, the J end by 7 bases, with 6 bases between. CDR3 in DNA: TGTGCCAGCAGTGAGGGAGGTGGCTACACCTTC. It codes for CASSEGGGYTF.

The chain carries TRBV6-5 and TRBJ1-1; D is ambiguous. From germline, CDR1 is MNHEY and CDR2 SVGAGI. Trimming took off 3 bases at V and 0 bases at J, with 8 bases between the two ends. This CDR3 region has 14 residues. The DNA for the CDR3 is TGTGCCAGCAGTTATGGACTTATGAACACTGAAGCTTTCTTT. Translation: CASSYGLMNTEAFF.

This clone was detected a few times. The chain joins TRBV6-6 to TRBJ2-5, with 7 bases identical to TRBD2. CDR1 MNHNY and CDR2 SVGAGI come from the germline V gene (reference sequence). V trimming: 6 bases; J trimming: 7 bases; junction bases outside the gene matches: 8. CDR3 length equals 13 residues. CDR3 nucleotides: TGTGCCAGCAGATCCACAGAGCGGGGGACCCAGTACTTC. Its translation is CASRSTERGTQYF.

Regarding this clone: Distinct nucleotide sequences in the sample also encode this CDR3. This sequence joins TRBV9 and TRBJ2-3; D not resolved. The germline V and J ends were trimmed by 0 bases and 6 bases, with 5 bases remaining between them. The CDR3 length is 12 residues. Germline V gene lookup returns CDR1 SGDLS and CDR2 YYNGEE. The CDR3 reads CASSVVEDTQYF. The DNA for the CDR3 is TGTGCCAGCAGCGTAGTCGAGGATACGCAGTATTTT. Looking up the rest from reference TRBV9 and TRBJ2-3 gives the full variable domain: DSGVTQTPKHLITATGQRVTLRCSPRSGDLSVYWYQQSLDQGLQFLIQYYNGEERAKGNILERFSAQQFPDLHSELNLSSLELGDSALYFCASSVVEDTQYFGPGTRLTVL.

The chain has TRBV5-1 and TRBJ1-1, with D perhaps matching TRBD1 (5 bases). The germline V gene has CDR1 SGHRS and CDR2 YFSETQ. The CDR3 loop spans 14 amino acids. The V end was cut by 4 bases, the J end by 3 bases, with 13 bases between. In nucleotides, the CDR3 is TGCGCCAGCAGCCCGCCGGACACTTACACTGAAGCTTTCTTT. Amino acid sequence: CASSPPDTYTEAFF.

This clone was observed a handful of times. The V gene is TRBV29-1, the J gene TRBJ1-1; no clear D gene. With 1 base removed from V and 3 bases from J, the gap between germline ends came to 3 bases. Germline CDR1 reads SQVTM; CDR2 reads ANQGSEA. The CDR3 contains 11 residues. CDR3 DNA: TGCAGCGTTGAAGCGGACACTGAAGCTTTCTTT. This translates into CSVEADTEAFF.

V gene TRBV7-9 combines with J gene TRBJ2-3; TRBD1 aligns across 9 bases. Germline CDR1 SEHNR, CDR2 FQNEAQ (reference sequence). The trim removed 7 bases at V and 3 bases at J, leaving 8 bases unmatched. This CDR3 has 15 residues. The DNA of the CDR3 is TGTGCCAGCACCGGACAGGGGTTTAGGACAGATACGCAGTATTTT. Encoded protein: CASTGQGFRTDTQYF.

This chain uses TRBV5-1 with TRBJ2-1; TRBD2 agrees at 9 bases. The V gene's germline CDR1 is SGHRS and CDR2 YFSETQ. V was pared by 0 bases and J by 7 bases, with 8 bases of the junction left unmatched. This CDR3 contains 16 residues. The CDR3 loop reads CASSLVPAGGWNEQFF. DNA for the CDR3: TGCGCCAGCAGCTTGGTTCCAGCGGGGGGCTGGAATGAGCAGTTCTTC.

J is TRBJ1-1 and V is TRBV29-1; tentatively, D is TRBD1 (5 bases). V lost 0 bases and J lost 11, with 13 bases in between. The CDR3 is 12 amino acids. From germline, CDR1 is SQVTM and CDR2 ANQGSEA. The CDR3 region is CSVEERVRAAFF. The CDR3 DNA is TGCAGCGTTGAAGAAAGGGTCAGGGCTGCTTTCTTT. Full variable domain (outside the CDR3, taken from reference TRBV29-1 and TRBJ1-1): SAVISQKPSRDICQRGTSLTIQCQVDSQVTMMFWYRQQPGQSLTLIATANQGSEATYESGFVIDKFPISRPNLTFSTLTVSNMSPEDSSIYLCSVEERVRAAFFGQGTRLTVV.

The rearrangement uses TRBV4-1 and TRBJ1-5; a weak D match, TRBD1 (6 bases). Germline V gene lookup returns CDR1 MGHRA and CDR2 YSYEKL. The CDR3 length is 13 residues. V lost 2 bases, J lost 4 bases, and 6 bases lay in between. The CDR3: CASSQRGNQPQHF. In DNA form, the CDR3 reads TGCGCCAGCAGCCAAAGGGGGAATCAGCCCCAGCATTTT.